These 17 T cell receptor beta chains were all obtained from the same sample, sequenced in a study of tumor-infiltrating lymphocytes in localized non-small cell lung cancer. TCRdb keeps only in-frame clones here, not all; method: immunoSEQ multiplex PCR. The sample lists some 15,000 clones; roughly 73% were seen once. What was sequenced was lung tumor tissue. These receptors were obtained from a human donor with non-small cell lung cancer.

This clone is labeled as medium-sized (0.01 to 0.1%). V usage is TRBV19 and J usage is TRBJ2-1; TRBD2 aligns across 11 bases. CDR3 length: 14 residues. Germline values: CDR1 LNHDA, CDR2 SQIVND (reference sequence). The V gene end was trimmed by 5 bases and the J gene end by 10 bases; junction bases not matched to a gene: 7. The CDR3 sequence is CASSPPGLAEEQFF. DNA for the CDR3: TGTGCCAGTAGTCCGCCGGGACTAGCGGAGGAGCAGTTCTTC. The variable domain in full, with the rest retrieved from reference TRBV19 and TRBJ2-1, is DGGITQSPKYLFRKEGQNVTLSCEQNLNHDAMYWYRQDPGQGLRLIYYSQIVNDFQKGDIAEGYSVSREKKESFPLTVTSAQKNPTAFYLCASSPPGLAEEQFFGPGTRLTVL.

This chain uses TRBV27 with TRBJ2-5; TRBD2 aligns across 12 bases. The CDR3 loop spans 17 amino acids. The V gene end was trimmed by 5 bases and the J gene end by 1 base; junction bases not matched to a gene: 8. From germline, CDR1 is MNHEY and CDR2 SMNVEV (reference sequence). CDR3 bases: TGTGCCAGCAGTCCATTGACTAGCGGGGGCCTCCAAGAGACCCAGTACTTC. Protein product: CASSPLTSGGLQETQYF.

This chain uses TRBV5-6 with TRBJ2-5, with D perhaps matching TRBD1 (6 bases). TRBJ2-7 matches the DNA end more closely, so the J call is doubtful. The CDR3 sequence is 13 residues long. Germline CDR1 and CDR2: SGHDT and YYEEEE. The CDR3, as DNA: TGTGCCAGCAGCTTGGAGGCAGGGGCCGAGCAGTACTTC. The encoded protein is CASSLEAGAEQYF.

The rearrangement uses TRBV5-5 and TRBJ2-2; D uncertain. This CDR3 spans 12 amino acids. CDR1 SGHKS and CDR2 YYEKEE come from the germline V gene (reference sequence). The V and J ends lost 4 bases and 0 bases respectively, with 1 base between them. Written as DNA, the CDR3 is TGTGCCAGCAGCGCGAACACCGGGGAGCTGTTTTTT. Translation gives CASSANTGELFF.

This rearrangement joins TRBV7-9 to TRBJ1-2, with 8 bases aligning to TRBD1. Trimming removed 4 bases from V and 6 bases from J; junction bases left unmatched: 4. The germline CDR1 and CDR2 sequences are SEHNR and FQNEAQ (reference sequence). The length of the CDR3 is 13 residues. DNA of the CDR3: TGTGCCAGCAGCTCGGACAGGGTGGATGGCTACACCTTC. Residues: CASSSDRVDGYTF.

This clone occurred once. The V call is TRBV5-1, the J call TRBJ2-3; no reliable D call. From germline, CDR1 is SGHRS and CDR2 YFSETQ. The CDR3 totals 14 residues. The V gene lost 0 bases and the J gene lost 0 bases, with 5 bases spanning the gap. In DNA, the CDR3 is TGCGCCAGCAGCTTGGAGCCTAGCACAGATACGCAGTATTTT. This codes for CASSLEPSTDTQYF.

This sequence joins TRBV30 and TRBJ2-1; D perhaps matches TRBD2 (5 bases). Trimming stripped 2 bases from V and 4 bases from J, with 12 bases between. There are 14 residues in the CDR3. Germline V lookup: CDR1 GTSNPN, CDR2 SVGIG (reference sequence). The CDR3 protein is CAWSWGVEYNEQFF. CDR3 bases: TGTGCCTGGAGTTGGGGAGTGGAGTACAATGAGCAGTTCTTC.

The rearrangement joins TRBV30 to TRBJ2-7, with D maybe TRBD2 (7 bases). V was shortened by 6 bases and J by 0 bases, with 24 bases between the two germline ends. Germline CDR1 is GTSNPN and CDR2 is SVGIG (reference sequence). This CDR3 contains 17 residues. CDR3 amino acids: CACEGGGSRKSSYEQYF. The CDR3 DNA follows: TGTGCCTGTGAGGGGGGGGGATCTAGAAAAAGCTCCTACGAGCAGTACTTC. Filled out from reference TRBV30 and TRBJ2-7, the complete variable domain reads SQTIHQWPATLVQPVGSPLSLECTVEGTSNPNLYWYRQAAGRGLQLLFYSVGIGQISSEVPQNLSASRPQDRQFILSSKKLLLSDSGFYLCACEGGGSRKSSYEQYFGPGTRLTVT.

In this sample, this clone turned up a few times. The chain joins TRBV2 to TRBJ1-1, with D possibly TRBD1 on 5 matching bases. The germline V gene has CDR1 SNHLY and CDR2 FYNNEI. The CDR3 loop spans 12 amino acids. Trimming took 8 bases from V and 1 from J, leaving 8 bases between them. CDR3 loop: CASRTGNTEAFF. DNA for the CDR3: TGTGCCAGCCGTACAGGGAACACTGAAGCTTTCTTT.

The CDR3 protein is CASRARDRLIDTQYF. DNA for the CDR3: TGTGCCAGCAGGGCCCGGGACAGGTTGATTGATACGCAGTATTTT. This rearrangement joins TRBV2 to TRBJ2-3, with TRBD1 identical over 8 bases. The CDR3 has 15 residues. V was pared by 6 bases and J by 6 bases, with 11 bases of the junction left unmatched. Germline V gene sequence: CDR1 SNHLY, CDR2 FYNNEI.

Comments on this clone: Other DNA variants within this sample encode the same CDR3. The chain joins TRBV28 to TRBJ1-2, with D unresolved. The CDR3 contains 14 residues. The germline V gene encodes CDR1 MDHEN and CDR2 SYDVKM. The ends were cut back, 1 base at V and 0 bases at J, with 6 bases in the middle. CDR3: CASSLSGANYGYTF. CDR3 bases: TGTGCCAGCAGTTTATCAGGTGCTAACTATGGCTACACCTTC.

A few counts support this clone. The gene calls are TRBV28 and TRBJ1-2; D may be TRBD1 (5 bases). CDR1 MDHEN and CDR2 SYDVKM come from the germline V gene. The CDR3 is 12 amino acids. Trimming cost V 6 bases and J 5 bases, with 10 bases left between them. CDR3 DNA: TGTGCCAGCAGCAGGGCGGGTTATGGCTACACCTTC. Translation gives CASSRAGYGYTF.

J is TRBJ2-7 and V is TRBV28, with D perhaps given as TRBD1 or TRBD2 (5 bases each). Trimming shortened V by 5 bases and J by 2 bases, and 13 bases separated the two germline ends. The germline V gene has CDR1 MDHEN and CDR2 SYDVKM. The CDR3 totals 14 residues. The CDR3 reads CASSPGTETYEQYF. As DNA, the CDR3 is TGTGCCAGCAGTCCCGGGACGGAAACCTACGAGCAGTACTTC.

This clone was detected a few times. The rearrangement joins TRBV5-1 to TRBJ2-7, with 8 bases aligning to TRBD1. The CDR3 is 14 amino acids. Per the germline V gene, CDR1 is SGHRS and CDR2 is YFSETQ. The V gene end was trimmed by 0 bases and the J gene end by 3 bases; junction bases not matched to a gene: 2. CDR3 sequence reads: CASSLAGGNYEQYF. Here the CDR3 DNA reads TGCGCCAGCAGCTTGGCAGGGGGCAACTACGAGCAGTACTTC.

The chain recombines TRBV28 with TRBJ2-2; D is perhaps TRBD1 (6 bases). Germline values: CDR1 MDHEN, CDR2 SYDVKM. V was shortened by 5 bases and J by 3 bases, with 13 bases between the two germline ends. This CDR3 is built from 15 residues. CDR3 amino acids: CASSTGQSYTGELFF. CDR3 nucleotide sequence: TGTGCCAGCAGTACCGGACAGAGCTACACCGGGGAGCTGTTTTTT. Using reference TRBV28 and TRBJ2-2 for the parts outside the CDR3, the full variable domain is DVKVTQSSRYLVKRTGEKVFLECVQDMDHENMFWYRQDPGLGLRLIYFSYDVKMKEKGDIPEGYSVSREKKERFSLILESASTNQTSMYLCASSTGQSYTGELFFGEGSRLTVL.

This rearrangement joins TRBV4-1 to TRBJ1-4; D is uncertain. The germline V and J ends were trimmed by 0 bases and 0 bases, with 11 bases remaining between them. CDR1 is MGHRA and CDR2 is YSYEKL in the germline V gene. CDR3 size: 17 residues. The CDR3 DNA is TGCGCCAGCAGCCAAGATGCAGTGGCCTCAACTAATGAAAAACTGTTTTTT. Translated: CASSQDAVASTNEKLFF.

The V call is TRBV28, the J call TRBJ1-1; a weak D match, TRBD1 (5 bases). V lost 8 bases, J lost 4 bases, and 17 bases lay in between. This CDR3 region has 14 residues. Germline V lookup: CDR1 MDHEN, CDR2 SYDVKM. In DNA form, the CDR3 reads TGTGCCAGCTTAACATCCCCCGGGACCACTGAAGCTTTCTTT. It translates to CASLTSPGTTEAFF.